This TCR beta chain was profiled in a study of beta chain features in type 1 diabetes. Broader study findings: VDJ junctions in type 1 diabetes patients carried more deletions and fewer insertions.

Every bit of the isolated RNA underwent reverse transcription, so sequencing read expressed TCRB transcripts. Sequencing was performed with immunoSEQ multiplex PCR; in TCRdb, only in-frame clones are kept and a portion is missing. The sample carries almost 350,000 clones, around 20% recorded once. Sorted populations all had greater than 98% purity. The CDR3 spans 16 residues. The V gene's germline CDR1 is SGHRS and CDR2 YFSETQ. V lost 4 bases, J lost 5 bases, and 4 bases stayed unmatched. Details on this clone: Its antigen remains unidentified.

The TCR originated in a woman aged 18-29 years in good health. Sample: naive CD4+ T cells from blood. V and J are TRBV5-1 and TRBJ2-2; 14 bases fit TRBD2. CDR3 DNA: TGCGCCAGCAGCCCGCGGACTAGCGGGGGGACCGGGGAGCTGTTTTTT. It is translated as CASSPRTSGGTGELFF.